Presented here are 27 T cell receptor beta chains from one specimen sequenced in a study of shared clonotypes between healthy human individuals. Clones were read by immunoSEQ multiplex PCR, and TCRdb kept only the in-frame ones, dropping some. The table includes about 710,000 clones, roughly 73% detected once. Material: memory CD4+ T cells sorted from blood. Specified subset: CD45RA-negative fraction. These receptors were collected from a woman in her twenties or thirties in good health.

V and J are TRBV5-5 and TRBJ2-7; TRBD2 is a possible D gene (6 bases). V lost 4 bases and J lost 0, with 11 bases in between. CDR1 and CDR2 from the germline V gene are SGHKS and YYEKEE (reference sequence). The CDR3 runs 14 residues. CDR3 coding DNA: TGTGCCAGCAGCCCGGGGGACGGCTCCTACGAGCAGTACTTC. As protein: CASSPGDGSYEQYF.

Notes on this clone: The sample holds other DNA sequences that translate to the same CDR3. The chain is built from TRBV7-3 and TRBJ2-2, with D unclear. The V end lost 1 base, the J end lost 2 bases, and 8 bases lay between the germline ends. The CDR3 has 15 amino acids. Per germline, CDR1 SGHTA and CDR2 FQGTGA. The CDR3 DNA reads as TGTGCCAGCAGCTTAAAGGCCTCCAACACCGGGGAGCTGTTTTTT. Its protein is CASSLKASNTGELFF.

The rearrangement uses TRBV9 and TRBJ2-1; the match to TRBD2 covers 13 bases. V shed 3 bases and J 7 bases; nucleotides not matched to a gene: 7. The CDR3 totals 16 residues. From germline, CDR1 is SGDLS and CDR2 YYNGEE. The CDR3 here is CASSELLAGGRNEQFF. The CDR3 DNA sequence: TGTGCCAGCAGCGAGCTACTAGCGGGAGGGAGAAATGAGCAGTTCTTC. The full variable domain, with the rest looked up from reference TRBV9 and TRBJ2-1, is DSGVTQTPKHLITATGQRVTLRCSPRSGDLSVYWYQQSLDQGLQFLIQYYNGEERAKGNILERFSAQQFPDLHSELNLSSLELGDSALYFCASSELLAGGRNEQFFGPGTRLTVL.

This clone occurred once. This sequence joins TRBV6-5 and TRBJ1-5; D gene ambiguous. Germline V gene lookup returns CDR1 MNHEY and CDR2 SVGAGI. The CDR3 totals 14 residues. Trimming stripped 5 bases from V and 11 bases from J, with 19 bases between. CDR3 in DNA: TGTGCCAGCAGTAGTCCAGGTTCGGGCACGTCCCAGCATTTT. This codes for CASSSPGSGTSQHF.

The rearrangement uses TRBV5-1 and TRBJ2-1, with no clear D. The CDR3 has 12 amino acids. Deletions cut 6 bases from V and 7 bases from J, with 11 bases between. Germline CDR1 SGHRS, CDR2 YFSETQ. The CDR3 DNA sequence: TGCGCCAGCAACCTCACCACTAATGAGCAGTTCTTC. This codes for CASNLTTNEQFF.

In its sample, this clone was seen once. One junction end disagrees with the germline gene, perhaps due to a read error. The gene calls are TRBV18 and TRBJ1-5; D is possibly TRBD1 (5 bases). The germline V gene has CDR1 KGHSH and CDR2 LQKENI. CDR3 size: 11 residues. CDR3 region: CATSGTWAQHF. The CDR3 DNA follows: TGTGCCACCTCAGGGACCTGGGCCCAGCATTTT.

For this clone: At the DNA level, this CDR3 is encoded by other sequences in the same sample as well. Here the CDR3 DNA reads TGCGCCAGCAGCTTGGACGGAGACTATGGCTACACCTTC. Translated: CASSLDGDYGYTF. V usage is TRBV5-1 and J usage is TRBJ1-2; no reliable D call. Germline CDR1 reads SGHRS; CDR2 reads YFSETQ. This CDR3 has 13 residues. Trimming removed 0 bases from V and 3 bases from J, with 6 bases in between.

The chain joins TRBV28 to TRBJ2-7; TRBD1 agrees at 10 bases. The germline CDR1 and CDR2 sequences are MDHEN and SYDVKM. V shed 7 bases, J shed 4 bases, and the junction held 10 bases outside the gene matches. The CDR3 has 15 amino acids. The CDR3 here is CASTRPGQGIYEQYF. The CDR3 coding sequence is TGTGCCAGCACAAGACCGGGACAGGGGATTTACGAGCAGTACTTC. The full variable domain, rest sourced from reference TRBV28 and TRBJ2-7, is DVKVTQSSRYLVKRTGEKVFLECVQDMDHENMFWYRQDPGLGLRLIYFSYDVKMKEKGDIPEGYSVSREKKERFSLILESASTNQTSMYLCASTRPGQGIYEQYFGPGTRLTVT.

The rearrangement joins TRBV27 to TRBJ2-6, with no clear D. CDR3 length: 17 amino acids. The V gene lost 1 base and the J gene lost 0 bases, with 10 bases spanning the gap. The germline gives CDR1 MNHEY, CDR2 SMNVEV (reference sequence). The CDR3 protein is CASSLFPKTSGANVLTF. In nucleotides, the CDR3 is TGTGCCAGCAGTTTATTCCCCAAGACCTCTGGGGCCAACGTCCTGACTTTC.

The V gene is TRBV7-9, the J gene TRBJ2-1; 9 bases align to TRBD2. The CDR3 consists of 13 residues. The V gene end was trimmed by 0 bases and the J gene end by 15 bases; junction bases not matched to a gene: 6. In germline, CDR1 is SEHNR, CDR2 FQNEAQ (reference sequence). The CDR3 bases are TGTGCCAGCAGCTTAGCCGCTAGCGGGACTTCGTTCTTC. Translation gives CASSLAASGTSFF.

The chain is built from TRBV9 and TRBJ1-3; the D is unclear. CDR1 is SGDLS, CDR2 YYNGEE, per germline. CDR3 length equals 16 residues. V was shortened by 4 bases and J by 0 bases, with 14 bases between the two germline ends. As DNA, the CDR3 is TGTGCCAGCAGCTTAAGATATGGGTCCTCTGGAAACACCATATATTTT. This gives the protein CASSLRYGSSGNTIYF.

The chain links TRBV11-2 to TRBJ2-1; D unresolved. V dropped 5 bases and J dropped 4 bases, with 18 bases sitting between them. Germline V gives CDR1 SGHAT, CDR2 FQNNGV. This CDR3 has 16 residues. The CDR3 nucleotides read TGTGCCAGCAGCCCCGCTGGCCAGCGAGTTTACAATGAGCAGTTCTTC. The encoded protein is CASSPAGQRVYNEQFF.

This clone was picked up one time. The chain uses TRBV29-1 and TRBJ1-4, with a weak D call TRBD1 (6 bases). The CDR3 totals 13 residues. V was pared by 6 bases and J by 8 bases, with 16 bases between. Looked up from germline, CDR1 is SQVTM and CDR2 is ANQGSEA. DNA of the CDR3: TGCAGCGTCACTACAGGGTCGGTCGAAAAACTGTTTTTT. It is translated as CSVTTGSVEKLFF.

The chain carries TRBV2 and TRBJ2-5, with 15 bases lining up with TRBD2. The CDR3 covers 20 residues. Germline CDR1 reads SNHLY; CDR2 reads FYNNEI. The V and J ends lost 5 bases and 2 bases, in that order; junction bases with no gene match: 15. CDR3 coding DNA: TGTGCCAGCAGTCGCCCCGGACTAGCGGGAGGGCCGGGGAGGCAAGAGACCCAGTACTTC. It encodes CASSRPGLAGGPGRQETQYF.

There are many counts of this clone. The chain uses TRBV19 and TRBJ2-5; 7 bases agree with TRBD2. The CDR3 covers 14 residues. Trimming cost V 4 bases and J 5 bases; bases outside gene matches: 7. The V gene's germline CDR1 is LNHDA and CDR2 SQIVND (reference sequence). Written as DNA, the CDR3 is TGTGCCAGTAGTAGTACGGGAGGCCGGGAGACCCAGTACTTC. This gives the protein CASSSTGGRETQYF.

DNA for the CDR3: TGTGCCAGCAGTGAAGGGACTATACCAGATACGCAGTATTTT. This encodes CASSEGTIPDTQYF. V gene TRBV6-4 combines with J gene TRBJ2-3; 7 bases align to TRBD2. Looked up from germline, CDR1 is MRHNA and CDR2 is SNTAGT. The CDR3 has 14 amino acids. V shed 3 bases and J 4 bases; nucleotides not matched to a gene: 4.

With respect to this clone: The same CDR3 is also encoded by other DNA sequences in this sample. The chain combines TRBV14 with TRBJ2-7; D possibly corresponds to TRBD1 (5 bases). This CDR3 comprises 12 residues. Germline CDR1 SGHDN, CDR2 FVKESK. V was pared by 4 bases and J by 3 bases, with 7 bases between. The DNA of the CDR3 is TGTGCCAGCAGCCTTCAGGGCTACGAGCAGTACTTC. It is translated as CASSLQGYEQYF. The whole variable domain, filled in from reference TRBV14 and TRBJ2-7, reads EAGVTQFPSHSVIEKGQTVTLRCDPISGHDNLYWYRRVMGKEIKFLLHFVKESKQDESGMPNNRFLAERTGGTYSTLKVQPAELEDSGVYFCASSLQGYEQYFGPGTRLTVT.

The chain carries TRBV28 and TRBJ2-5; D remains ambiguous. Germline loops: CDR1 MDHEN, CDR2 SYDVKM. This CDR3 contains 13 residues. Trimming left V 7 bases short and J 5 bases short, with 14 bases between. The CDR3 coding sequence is TGTGCCAGCACCCGGGCCCAATCGGAGACCCAGTACTTC. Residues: CASTRAQSETQYF.

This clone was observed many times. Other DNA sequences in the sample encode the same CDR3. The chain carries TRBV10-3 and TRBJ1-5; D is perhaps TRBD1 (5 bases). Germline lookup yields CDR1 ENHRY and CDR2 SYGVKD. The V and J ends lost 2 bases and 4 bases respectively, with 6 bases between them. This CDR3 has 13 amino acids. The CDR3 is CAISEEGNQPQHF. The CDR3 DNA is TGTGCCATCAGTGAGGAGGGGAATCAGCCCCAGCATTTT.

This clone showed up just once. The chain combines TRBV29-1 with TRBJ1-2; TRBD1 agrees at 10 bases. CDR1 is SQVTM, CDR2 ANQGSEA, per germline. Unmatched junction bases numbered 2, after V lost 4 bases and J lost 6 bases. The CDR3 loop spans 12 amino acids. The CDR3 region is CSVGQGANGYTF. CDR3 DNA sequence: TGCAGCGTTGGACAGGGGGCCAATGGCTACACCTTC.

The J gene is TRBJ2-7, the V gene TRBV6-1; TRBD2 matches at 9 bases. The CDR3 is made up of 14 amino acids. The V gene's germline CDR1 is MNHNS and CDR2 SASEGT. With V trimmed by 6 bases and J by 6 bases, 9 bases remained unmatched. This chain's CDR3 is CASRDSGRNLEQYF. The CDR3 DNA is TGTGCCAGCAGAGATAGCGGGAGAAATCTCGAGCAGTACTTC.

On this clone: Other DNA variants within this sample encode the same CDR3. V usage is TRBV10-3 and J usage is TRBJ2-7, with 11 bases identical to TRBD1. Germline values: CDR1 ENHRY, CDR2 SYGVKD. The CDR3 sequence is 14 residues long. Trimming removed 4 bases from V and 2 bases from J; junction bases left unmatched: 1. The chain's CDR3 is CAISGDRGAYEQYF. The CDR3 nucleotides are TGTGCCATCAGTGGGGACAGGGGGGCCTACGAGCAGTACTTC.

The CDR3 DNA reads as TGTGCCAGCAGTTTCGGGACTAGCTTACAAGAGACCCAGTACTTC. Encoded protein: CASSFGTSLQETQYF. This chain uses TRBV28 with TRBJ2-5, with 9 bases fitting TRBD2. The CDR3 length is 15 residues. Per germline, CDR1 MDHEN and CDR2 SYDVKM. V lost 3 bases to trimming and J lost 2 bases; unmatched junction nucleotides: 4.

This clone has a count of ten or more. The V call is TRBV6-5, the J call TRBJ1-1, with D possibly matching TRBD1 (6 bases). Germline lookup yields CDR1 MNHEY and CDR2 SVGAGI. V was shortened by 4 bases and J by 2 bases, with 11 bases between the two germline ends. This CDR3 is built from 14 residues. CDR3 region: CASSSLTGNTEAFF. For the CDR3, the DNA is TGTGCCAGCAGTTCCCTGACAGGTAACACTGAAGCTTTCTTT.

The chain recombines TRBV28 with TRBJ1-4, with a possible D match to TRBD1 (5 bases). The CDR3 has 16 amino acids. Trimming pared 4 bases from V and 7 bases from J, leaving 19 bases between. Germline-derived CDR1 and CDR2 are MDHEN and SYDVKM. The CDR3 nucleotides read TGTGCCAGCAGTTCCCGAAAGGTTAGGGGCCGTGAAAAACTGTTTTTT. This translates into CASSSRKVRGREKLFF.

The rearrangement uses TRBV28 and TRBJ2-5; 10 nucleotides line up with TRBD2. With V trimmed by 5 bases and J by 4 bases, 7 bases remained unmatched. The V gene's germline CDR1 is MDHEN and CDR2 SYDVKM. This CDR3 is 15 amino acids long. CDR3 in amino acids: CASSPTSGAVETQYF. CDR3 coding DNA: TGTGCCAGCAGTCCAACTAGCGGGGCGGTAGAGACCCAGTACTTC.

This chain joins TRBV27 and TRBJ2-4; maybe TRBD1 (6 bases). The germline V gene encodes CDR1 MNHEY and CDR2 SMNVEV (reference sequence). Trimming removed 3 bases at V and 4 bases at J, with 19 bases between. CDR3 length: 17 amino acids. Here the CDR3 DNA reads TGTGCCAGCAGTTTTGACAGGACAACAAAACTTAAAAACATTCAGTACTTC. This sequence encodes CASSFDRTTKLKNIQYF.